This T cell receptor beta chain was retrieved from a study of blood T cell repertoires in COVID-19. The V gene lost 2 bases and the J gene lost 3 bases, with 8 bases spanning the gap. Germline assignment: CDR1 SGDLS and CDR2 YYNGEE. The CDR3 runs 13 residues. The table came from immunoSEQ multiplex PCR; TCRdb's copy has only in-frame clones and leaves some out. The top ten hold 5% to 7% of the sample, which has some 140,000 clones, less than 90% seen once. The cohort comprised adults aged 18 to 89 years residing in 20 to 30 US areas. Cohorts were based on clinical histories the participants reported. The gene calls are TRBV9 and TRBJ1-1, with D perhaps matching TRBD1 (6 bases). The TCR was taken from a man in his forties with acute COVID-19. Sequenced input: PBMCs or T cells enriched from blood (not recorded which). The CDR3 DNA follows: TGTGCCAGCAGCGTGGGGGCGGACACTGAAGCTTTCTTT. Translation gives CASSVGADTEAFF.